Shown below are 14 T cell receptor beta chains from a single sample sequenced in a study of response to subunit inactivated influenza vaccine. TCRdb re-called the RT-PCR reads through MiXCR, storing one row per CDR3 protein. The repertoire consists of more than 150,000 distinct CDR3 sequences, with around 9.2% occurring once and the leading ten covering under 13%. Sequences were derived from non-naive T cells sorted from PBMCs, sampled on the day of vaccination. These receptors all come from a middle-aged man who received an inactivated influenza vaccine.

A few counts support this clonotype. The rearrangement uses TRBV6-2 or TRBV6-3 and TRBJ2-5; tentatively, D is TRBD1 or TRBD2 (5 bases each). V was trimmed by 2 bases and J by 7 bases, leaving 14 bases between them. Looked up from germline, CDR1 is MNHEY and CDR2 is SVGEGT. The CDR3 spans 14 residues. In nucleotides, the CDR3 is TGTGCCAGCAGTTACCTCTCGACTGGGGGGACCCAGTACTTC. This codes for CASSYLSTGGTQYF.

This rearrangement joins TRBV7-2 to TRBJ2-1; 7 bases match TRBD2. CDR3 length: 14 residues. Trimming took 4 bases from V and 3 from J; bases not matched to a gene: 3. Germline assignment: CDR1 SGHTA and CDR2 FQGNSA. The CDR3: CASSSSSGYNEQFF. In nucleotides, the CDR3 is TGTGCCAGCAGCTCGTCTAGCGGCTACAATGAGCAGTTCTTC.

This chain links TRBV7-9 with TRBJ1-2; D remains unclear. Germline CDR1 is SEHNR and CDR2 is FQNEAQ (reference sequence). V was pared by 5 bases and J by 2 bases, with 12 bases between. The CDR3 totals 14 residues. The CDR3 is CASSGRTGNYGYTF. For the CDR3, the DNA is TGTGCCAGCAGCGGTCGGACGGGGAACTATGGCTACACCTTC.

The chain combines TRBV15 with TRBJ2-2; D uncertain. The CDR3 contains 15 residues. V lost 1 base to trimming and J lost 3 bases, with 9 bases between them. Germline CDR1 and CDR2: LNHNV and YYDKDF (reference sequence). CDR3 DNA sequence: TGTGCCACCAGCAGAGGATTCGCCCACACCGGGGAGCTGTTTTTT. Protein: CATSRGFAHTGELFF.

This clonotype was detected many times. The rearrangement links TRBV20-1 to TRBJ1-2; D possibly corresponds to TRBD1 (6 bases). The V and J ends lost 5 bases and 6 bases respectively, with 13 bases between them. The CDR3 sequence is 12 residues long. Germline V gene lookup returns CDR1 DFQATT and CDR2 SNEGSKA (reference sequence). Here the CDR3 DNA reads TGCAGTGCTGGAACAGGGACGAATGGCTACACCTTC. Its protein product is CSAGTGTNGYTF.

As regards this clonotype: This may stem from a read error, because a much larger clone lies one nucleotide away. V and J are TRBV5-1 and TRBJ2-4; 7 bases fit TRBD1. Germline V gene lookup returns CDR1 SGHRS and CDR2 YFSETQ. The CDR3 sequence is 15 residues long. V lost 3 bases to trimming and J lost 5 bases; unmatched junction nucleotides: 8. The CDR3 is CASSSADRAQNIQYF. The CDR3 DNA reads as TGCGCCAGCAGCTCGGCCGACAGGGCTCAAAACATTCAGTACTTC.

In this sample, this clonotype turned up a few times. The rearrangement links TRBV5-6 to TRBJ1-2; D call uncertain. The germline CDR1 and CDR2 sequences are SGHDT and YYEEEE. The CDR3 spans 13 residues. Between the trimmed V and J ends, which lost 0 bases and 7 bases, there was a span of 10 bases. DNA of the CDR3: TGTGCCAGCAGCTTGGAGATCCGGGTTGGCTACACCTTC. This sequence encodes CASSLEIRVGYTF.

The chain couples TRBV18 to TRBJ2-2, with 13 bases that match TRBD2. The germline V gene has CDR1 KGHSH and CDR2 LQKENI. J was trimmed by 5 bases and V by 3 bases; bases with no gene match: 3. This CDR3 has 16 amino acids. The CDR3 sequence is CASSPPGLAGTGELFF. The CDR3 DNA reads TGTGCCAGCTCACCGCCGGGACTAGCGGGGACCGGGGAGCTGTTTTTT. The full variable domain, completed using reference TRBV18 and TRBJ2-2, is NAGVMQNPRHLVRRRGQEARLRCSPMKGHSHVYWYRQLPEEGLKFMVYLQKENIIDESGMPKERFSAEFPKEGPSILRIQQVVRGDSAAYFCASSPPGLAGTGELFFGEGSRLTVL.

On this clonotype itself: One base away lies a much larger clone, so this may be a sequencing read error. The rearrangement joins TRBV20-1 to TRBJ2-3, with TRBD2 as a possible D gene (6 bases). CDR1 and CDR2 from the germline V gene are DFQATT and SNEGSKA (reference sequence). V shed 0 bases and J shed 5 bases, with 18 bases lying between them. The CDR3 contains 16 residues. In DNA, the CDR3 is TGCAGTGCTAGAGATCTAGGCGAGGGAGGCATAGATACGCAGTATTTT. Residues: CSARDLGEGGIDTQYF.

The CDR3 loop reads CASSSGLAGKSSQYF. DNA for the CDR3: TGCGCCAGCAGCTCCGGACTAGCGGGGAAGAGTTCGCAGTATTTT. The chain employs TRBV5-1 and TRBJ2-3, with 12 bases that match TRBD2. Germline V gene data show CDR1 as SGHRS and CDR2 as YFSETQ. V trimming: 3 bases; J trimming: 10 bases; junction bases outside the gene matches: 9. The CDR3 loop spans 15 amino acids. The whole variable domain, filled in from reference TRBV5-1 and TRBJ2-3, reads KAGVTQTPRYLIKTRGQQVTLSCSPISGHRSVSWYQQTPGQGLQFLFEYFSETQRNKGNFPGRFSGRQFSNSRSEMNVSTLELGDSALYLCASSSGLAGKSSQYFGPGTRLTVL.

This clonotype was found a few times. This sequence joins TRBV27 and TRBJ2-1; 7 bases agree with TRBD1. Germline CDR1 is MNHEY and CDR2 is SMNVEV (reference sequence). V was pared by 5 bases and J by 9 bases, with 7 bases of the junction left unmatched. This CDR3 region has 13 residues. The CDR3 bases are TGTGCCAGCAGTCTTAAGGGGGCGCGTGAGCAGTTCTTC. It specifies CASSLKGAREQFF.

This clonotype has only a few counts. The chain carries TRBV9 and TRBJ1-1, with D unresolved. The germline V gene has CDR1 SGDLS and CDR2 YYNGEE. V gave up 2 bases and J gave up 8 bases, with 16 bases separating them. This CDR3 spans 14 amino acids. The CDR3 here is CASSVAPGGREAFF. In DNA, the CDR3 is TGTGCCAGCAGCGTCGCACCAGGAGGGAGGGAAGCTTTCTTT.

The CDR3 loop reads CASTRTTYEQYF. DNA for the CDR3: TGTGCCAGCACTAGGACTACCTACGAGCAGTACTTC. J is TRBJ2-7 and V is TRBV5-8; D might be TRBD2 (6 bases). Germline CDR1 reads SGHTS; CDR2 reads YDEGEE. The V gene lost 6 bases and the J gene lost 2 bases, with 9 bases spanning the gap. The CDR3 extends over 12 amino acids.

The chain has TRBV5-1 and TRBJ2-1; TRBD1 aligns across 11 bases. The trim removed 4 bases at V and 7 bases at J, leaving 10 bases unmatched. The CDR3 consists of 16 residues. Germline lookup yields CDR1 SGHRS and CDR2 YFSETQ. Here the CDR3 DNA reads TGCGCCAGCAGCAAACCGGGACAGGGGGGTCGGAATGAGCAGTTCTTC. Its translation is CASSKPGQGGRNEQFF.